A selection of T cell receptor beta chains follows, all from one sample in a study of blood T cell repertoires in COVID-19. Sequencing was performed with immunoSEQ multiplex PCR; in TCRdb, only in-frame clones are kept and a portion is missing. The table records roughly 54,000 clones, around nine tenths of them present only once. Specimen: peripheral blood. These receptors all stem from a man aged 45-65 years with acute or convalescent COVID-19. CDR3s include the opening cysteine and the closing phenylalanine or tryptophan. Some rows have no size entry. The others give once, few or many, or a class for an expanded clone.

size: -
V: TRBV12-3/TRBV12-4
CDR3: CASSPGTDTQYF

size: once
V: TRBV30
CDR3: CAWSPPGSNQPQHF

size: -
V: TRBV5-1
CDR3: CASSLVAERTDTQYF

size: -
V: TRBV2
CDR3: CASSEDTPNTGELFF

size: -
V: TRBV11-2
CDR3: CASSIQGWETQYF

size: once
V: TRBV30
CDR3: CAWSVPTGAGGVAFF

size: -
V: TRBV18
CDR3: CASSPPGANYGYTF

size: -
V: TRBV27
CDR3: CASSFDTRGPSPLHF

size: -
V: TRBV3-1/TRBV3-2
CDR3: CASSPGLAGALYNEQFF

size: -
V: TRBV24-1
CDR3: CATTGTRESHEQYF

size: -
V: TRBV9
CDR3: CASSLGTGLYNEQFF

size: -
V: TRBV7-9
CDR3: CASSLPQGTPYEQYF

size: once
V: TRBV24-1
CDR3: CATGDRRSNQPQHF

size: -
V: TRBV9
CDR3: CASSVTESGTTDTQYF

size: -
V: TRBV6-1
CDR3: CASSDPGLAGYSYEQYF

size: -
V: TRBV7-2
CDR3: CASSPYTGYGANQPQHF

size: once
V: TRBV27
CDR3: CASSIRTGGTLHF

size: -
V: TRBV5-1
CDR3: CASSLMMGQMGYTF

size: -
V: TRBV30
CDR3: CAWSGQGIQYGYTF

size: once
V: TRBV24-1
CDR3: CATRGTGSTEAFF

size: few
V: TRBV5-1
CDR3: CASSLEVARETQYF

size: -
V: TRBV10-1
CDR3: CASSPMKSTGELFF

size: once
V: TRBV10-3
CDR3: CAIRPTGVEATSSYEQYF

size: few
V: TRBV30
CDR3: CAWSARGGAYGYTF

size: -
V: TRBV9
CDR3: CASSARSGTSQETQYF

size: -
V: TRBV24-1
CDR3: CATSDFRGTSTDTQYF

size: -
V: TRBV5-6
CDR3: CASSLTGSGNTIYF

size: -
V: TRBV7-9
CDR3: CASSLEIGAPDYF

size: -
V: TRBV12-5
CDR3: CASGLGYPTEAFF

size: -
V: TRBV27
CDR3: CASSFPGLGGDEQFF

size: -
V: TRBV6-5
CDR3: CASSYRQVWTGELFF

size: few
V: TRBV7-9
CDR3: CASSSDRTGLNEKLFF

size: -
V: TRBV7-6
CDR3: CASSSDPQAYEQYF

size: -
V: TRBV7-8
CDR3: CASSLGEHSNQPQHF

size: -
V: TRBV9
CDR3: CASSRTGVKQPQHF

size: -
V: TRBV19
CDR3: CASRLGTGDRNEQFF

size: -
V: TRBV5-1
CDR3: CASSQTEAGPQEEQFF

size: -
V: TRBV7-2
CDR3: CASSPGSQNYGYTF

size: -
V: TRBV24-1
CDR3: CATSDLKGAGTGELFF

size: -
V: TRBV5-1
CDR3: CANRDNQETQYF

size: -
V: TRBV6-1
CDR3: CASSEPGQYRADYGYTF

size: -
V: TRBV30
CDR3: CAWSVVGREDEKLFF

size: -
V: TRBV30
CDR3: CAWITEETQYF

size: -
V: TRBV7-9
CDR3: CASSLGDGPLHF

size: -
V: TRBV11-3
CDR3: CASSLAAGRELFF

size: -
V: TRBV6-5
CDR3: CASSYFKGASEKLFF

size: -
V: TRBV6-6
CDR3: CASSSTGRGVNQPQHF

size: -
V: TRBV6-5
CDR3: CASGNTRTYGYTF

size: -
V: TRBV12-3/TRBV12-4
CDR3: CASSLGRGIEAFF

size: -
V: TRBV7-9
CDR3: CASSRGTYEQYF

size: -
V: TRBV27
CDR3: CASSLYPWRGSYEQYF

size: -
V: TRBV2
CDR3: CASRGQYSYEQYF

size: -
V: TRBV5-1
CDR3: CASSSPGLAAETQYF

size: once
V: TRBV11-3
CDR3: CASSFNRDSLGNEQFF

size: -
V: TRBV27
CDR3: CASSTGIRSPLHF

size: -
V: TRBV27
CDR3: CASSSGRANYGYTF

size: -
V: TRBV20-1
CDR3: CSSTANTEAFF

size: -
V: TRBV7-9
CDR3: CASSPNALAGGFAAQYF

size: few
V: TRBV21-1
CDR3: CASSNRDRGPVTYYTQYF